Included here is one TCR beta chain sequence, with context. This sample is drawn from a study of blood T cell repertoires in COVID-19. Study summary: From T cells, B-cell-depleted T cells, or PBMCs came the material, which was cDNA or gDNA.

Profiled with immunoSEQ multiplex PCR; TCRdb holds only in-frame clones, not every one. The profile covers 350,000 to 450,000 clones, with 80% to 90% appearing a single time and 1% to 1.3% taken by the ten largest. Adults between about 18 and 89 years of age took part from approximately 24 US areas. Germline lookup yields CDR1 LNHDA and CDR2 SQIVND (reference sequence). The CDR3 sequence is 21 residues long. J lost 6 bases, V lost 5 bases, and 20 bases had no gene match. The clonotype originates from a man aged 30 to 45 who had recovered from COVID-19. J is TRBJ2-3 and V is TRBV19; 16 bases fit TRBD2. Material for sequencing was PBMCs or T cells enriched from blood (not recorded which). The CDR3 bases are TGTGCCAGTAGTCTCCAACCGGGACTAGCGGGAGGGCCCTCGAGTTTTGATACGCAGTATTTT. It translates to CASSLQPGLAGGPSSFDTQYF.